The subject of this entry is one T cell receptor (beta chain). The antigen is unknown. The V end was cut by 0 bases, the J end by 5 bases, with 4 bases between. This CDR3 comprises 12 residues. Germline V gene lookup returns CDR1 SGDLS and CDR2 YYNGEE. The sample comes from a study of Tregs in tolerant kidney transplant recipients. Overall study results and limits: Biological reproducibility was not directly addressed, but technical replication error appeared minimal.

Clones were sequenced by immunoSEQ multiplex PCR, and TCRdb holds only the in-frame ones, with some missing. The sample contains 75,000 to 95,000 clones, approximately 94% of which appear only once. Sequencing input: CD8+ T cells from blood. This clonotype originated in a human donor in good health. This chain uses TRBV9 with TRBJ2-3; D not certain. CDR3 sequence: CASSVGQDTQYF. As DNA, the CDR3 is TGTGCCAGCAGCGTAGGTCAAGATACGCAGTATTTT. Full variable domain (missing parts from reference TRBV9 and TRBJ2-3): DSGVTQTPKHLITATGQRVTLRCSPRSGDLSVYWYQQSLDQGLQFLIQYYNGEERAKGNILERFSAQQFPDLHSELNLSSLELGDSALYFCASSVGQDTQYFGPGTRLTVL.